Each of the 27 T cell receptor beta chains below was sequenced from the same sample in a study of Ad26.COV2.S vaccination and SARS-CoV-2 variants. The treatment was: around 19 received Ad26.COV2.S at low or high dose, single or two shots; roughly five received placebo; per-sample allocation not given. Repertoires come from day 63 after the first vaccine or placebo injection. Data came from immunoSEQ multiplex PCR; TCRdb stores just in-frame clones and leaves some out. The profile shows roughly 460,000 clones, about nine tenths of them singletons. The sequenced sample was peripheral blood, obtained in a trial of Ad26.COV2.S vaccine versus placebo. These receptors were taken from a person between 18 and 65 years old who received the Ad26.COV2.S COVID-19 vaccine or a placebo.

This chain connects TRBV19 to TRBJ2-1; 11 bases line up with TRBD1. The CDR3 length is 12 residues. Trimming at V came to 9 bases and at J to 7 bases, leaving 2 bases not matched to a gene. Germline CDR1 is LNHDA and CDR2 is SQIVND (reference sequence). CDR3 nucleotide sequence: TGTGCCAGAGGGACAGGGGGAAATGAGCAGTTCTTC. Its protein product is CARGTGGNEQFF.

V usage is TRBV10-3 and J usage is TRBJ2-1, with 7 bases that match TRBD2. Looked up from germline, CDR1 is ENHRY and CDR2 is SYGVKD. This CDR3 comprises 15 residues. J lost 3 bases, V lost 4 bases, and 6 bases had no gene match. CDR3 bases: TGTGCCATCAGTGGCGGGGGAGGGGACTACAATGAGCAGTTCTTC. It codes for CAISGGGGDYNEQFF.

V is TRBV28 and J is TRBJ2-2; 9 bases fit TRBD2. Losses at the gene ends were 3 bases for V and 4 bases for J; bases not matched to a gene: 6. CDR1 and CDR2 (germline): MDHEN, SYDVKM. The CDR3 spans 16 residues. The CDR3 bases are TGTGCCAGCAGTTTGCTCCTAGCGGGACCCACCGGGGAGCTGTTTTTT. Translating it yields CASSLLLAGPTGELFF. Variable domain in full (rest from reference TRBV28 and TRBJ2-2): DVKVTQSSRYLVKRTGEKVFLECVQDMDHENMFWYRQDPGLGLRLIYFSYDVKMKEKGDIPEGYSVSREKKERFSLILESASTNQTSMYLCASSLLLAGPTGELFFGEGSRLTVL.

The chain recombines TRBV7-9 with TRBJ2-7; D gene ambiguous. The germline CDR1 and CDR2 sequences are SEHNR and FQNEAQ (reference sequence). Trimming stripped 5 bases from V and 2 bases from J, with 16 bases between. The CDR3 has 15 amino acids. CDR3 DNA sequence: TGTGCCAGCAGCGCCCGGGTTGGAAGTACCTACGAGCAGTACTTC. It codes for CASSARVGSTYEQYF.

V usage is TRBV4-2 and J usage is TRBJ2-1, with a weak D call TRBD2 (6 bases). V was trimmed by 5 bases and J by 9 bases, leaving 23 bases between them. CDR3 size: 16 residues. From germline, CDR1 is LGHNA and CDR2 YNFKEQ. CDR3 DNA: TGTGCCAGCAGCAAACGGGGGAAGGGGCTCTCTAGTGAGCAGTTCTTC. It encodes CASSKRGKGLSSEQFF.

CDR3 bases: TGTGCCAGCAGGCCACAGGGACATGGCTACACCTTC. Its protein is CASRPQGHGYTF. The chain links TRBV2 to TRBJ1-2; tentatively, D is TRBD1 (6 bases). V lost 6 bases and J 6 bases, leaving 11 bases between the germline ends. In germline, CDR1 is SNHLY, CDR2 FYNNEI. This CDR3 is built from 12 residues.

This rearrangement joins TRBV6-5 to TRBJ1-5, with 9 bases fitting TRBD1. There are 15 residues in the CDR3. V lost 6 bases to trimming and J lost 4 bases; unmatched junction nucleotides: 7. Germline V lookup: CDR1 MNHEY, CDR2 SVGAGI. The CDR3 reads CASSTGTGKNQPQHF. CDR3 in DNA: TGTGCCAGCAGCACCGGGACAGGGAAAAATCAGCCCCAGCATTTT.

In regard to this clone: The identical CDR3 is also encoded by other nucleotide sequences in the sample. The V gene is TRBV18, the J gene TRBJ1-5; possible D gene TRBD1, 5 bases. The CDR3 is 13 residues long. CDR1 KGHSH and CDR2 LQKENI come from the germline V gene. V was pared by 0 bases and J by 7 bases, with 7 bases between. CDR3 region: CASSPPGGQPQHF. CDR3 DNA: TGTGCCAGCTCACCACCGGGGGGACAGCCCCAGCATTTT.

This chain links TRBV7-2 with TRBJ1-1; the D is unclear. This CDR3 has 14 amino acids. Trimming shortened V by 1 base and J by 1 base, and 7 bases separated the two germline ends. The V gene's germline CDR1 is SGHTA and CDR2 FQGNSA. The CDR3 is CASSLVWGNTEAFF. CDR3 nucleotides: TGTGCCAGCAGCTTAGTCTGGGGGAACACTGAAGCTTTCTTT.

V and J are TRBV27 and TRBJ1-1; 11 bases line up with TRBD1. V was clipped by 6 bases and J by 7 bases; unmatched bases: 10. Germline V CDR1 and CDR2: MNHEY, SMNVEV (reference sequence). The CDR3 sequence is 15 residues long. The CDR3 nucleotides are TGTGCCAGCAGCGGACAGGGGGCGGGGGAAGGTGAAGCTTTCTTT. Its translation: CASSGQGAGEGEAFF.

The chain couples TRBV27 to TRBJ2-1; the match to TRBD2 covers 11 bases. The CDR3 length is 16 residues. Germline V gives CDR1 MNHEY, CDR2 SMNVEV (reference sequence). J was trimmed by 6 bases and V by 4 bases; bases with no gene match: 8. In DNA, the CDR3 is TGTGCCAGCAGTTCGAACCTAGCGGGAGGTATCAATGAGCAGTTCTTC. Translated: CASSSNLAGGINEQFF.

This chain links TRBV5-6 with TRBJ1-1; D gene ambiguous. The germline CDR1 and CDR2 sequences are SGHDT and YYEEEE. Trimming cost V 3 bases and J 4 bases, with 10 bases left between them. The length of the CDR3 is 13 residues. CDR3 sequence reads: CASSWRWGTEAFF. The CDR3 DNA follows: TGTGCCAGCAGCTGGCGATGGGGCACTGAAGCTTTCTTT.

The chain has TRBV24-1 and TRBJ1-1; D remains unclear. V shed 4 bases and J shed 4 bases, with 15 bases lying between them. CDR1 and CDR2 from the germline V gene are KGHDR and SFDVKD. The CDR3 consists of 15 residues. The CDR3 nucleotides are TGTGCCACCAGTGACCCCCGGACCCCGGGCACTGAAGCTTTCTTT. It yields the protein CATSDPRTPGTEAFF.

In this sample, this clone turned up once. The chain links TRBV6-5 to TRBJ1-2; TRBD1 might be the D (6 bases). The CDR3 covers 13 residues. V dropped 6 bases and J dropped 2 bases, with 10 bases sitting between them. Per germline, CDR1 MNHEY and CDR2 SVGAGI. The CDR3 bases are TGTGCCAGCAGCCCGCAGGGGAACTATGGCTACACCTTC. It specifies CASSPQGNYGYTF.

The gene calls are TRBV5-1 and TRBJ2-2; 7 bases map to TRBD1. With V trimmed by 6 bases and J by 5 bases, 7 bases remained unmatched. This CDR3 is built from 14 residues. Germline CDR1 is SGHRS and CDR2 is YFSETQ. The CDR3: CASNLDRVTGELFF. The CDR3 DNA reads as TGCGCCAGCAACCTAGACAGGGTGACCGGGGAGCTGTTTTTT.

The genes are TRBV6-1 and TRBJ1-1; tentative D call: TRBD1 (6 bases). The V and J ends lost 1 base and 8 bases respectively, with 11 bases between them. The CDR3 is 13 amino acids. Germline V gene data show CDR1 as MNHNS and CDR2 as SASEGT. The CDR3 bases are TGTGCCAGCAGTGAAGTCCACGGGACAGAAGCTTTCTTT. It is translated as CASSEVHGTEAFF.

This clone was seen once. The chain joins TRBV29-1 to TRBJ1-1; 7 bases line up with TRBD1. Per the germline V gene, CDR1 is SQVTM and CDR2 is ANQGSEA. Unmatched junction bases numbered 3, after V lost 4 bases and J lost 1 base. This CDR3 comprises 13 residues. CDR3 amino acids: CSVAGQQNTEAFF. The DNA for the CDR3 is TGCAGCGTTGCGGGACAGCAGAACACTGAAGCTTTCTTT.

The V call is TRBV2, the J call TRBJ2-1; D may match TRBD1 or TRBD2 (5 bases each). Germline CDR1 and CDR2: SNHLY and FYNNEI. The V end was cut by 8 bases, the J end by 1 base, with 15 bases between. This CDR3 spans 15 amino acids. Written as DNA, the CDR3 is TGTGCCAGCGGGGGTAAGGGGAAATCCTACAATGAGCAGTTCTTC. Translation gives CASGGKGKSYNEQFF.

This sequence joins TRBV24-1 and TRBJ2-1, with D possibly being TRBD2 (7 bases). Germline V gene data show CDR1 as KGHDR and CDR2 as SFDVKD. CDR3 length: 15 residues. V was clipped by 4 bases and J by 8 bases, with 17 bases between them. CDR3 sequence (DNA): TGTGCCACCAGTGAAGTGAGGGGGGGATTACATGAGCAGTTCTTC. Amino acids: CATSEVRGGLHEQFF.

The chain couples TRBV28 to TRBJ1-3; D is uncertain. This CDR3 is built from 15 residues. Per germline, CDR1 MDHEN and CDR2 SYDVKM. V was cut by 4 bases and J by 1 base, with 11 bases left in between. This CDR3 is CASSSLGVSGNTIYF. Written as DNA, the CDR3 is TGTGCCAGCAGTTCCCTCGGGGTGTCTGGAAACACCATATATTTT.

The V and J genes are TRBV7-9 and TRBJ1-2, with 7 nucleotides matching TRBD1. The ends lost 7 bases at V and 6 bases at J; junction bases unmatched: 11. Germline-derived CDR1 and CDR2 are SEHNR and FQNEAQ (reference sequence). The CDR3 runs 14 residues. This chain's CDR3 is CASTLNDRDNGYTF. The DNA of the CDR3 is TGTGCCAGCACCCTGAATGACAGGGACAATGGCTACACCTTC.

This CDR3 is CASSRPGASYEQYF. The CDR3 DNA sequence: TGTGCCAGCAGTCGGCCAGGGGCGTCCTACGAGCAGTACTTC. This rearrangement joins TRBV28 to TRBJ2-7; tentative D call: TRBD1 (6 bases). CDR1 and CDR2 (germline): MDHEN, SYDVKM. Trimming shortened V by 5 bases and J by 1 base, and 12 bases separated the two germline ends. The CDR3 covers 14 residues.

This CDR3 reads CASSLPPQETQYF. The CDR3, as DNA: TGTGCCAGCAGCCTACCCCCCCAAGAGACCCAGTACTTC. The rearrangement uses TRBV7-9 and TRBJ2-5; D unclear. Germline assignment: CDR1 SEHNR and CDR2 FQNEAQ (reference sequence). V lost 5 bases, J lost 1 base, and 8 bases lay in between. This CDR3 comprises 13 residues.

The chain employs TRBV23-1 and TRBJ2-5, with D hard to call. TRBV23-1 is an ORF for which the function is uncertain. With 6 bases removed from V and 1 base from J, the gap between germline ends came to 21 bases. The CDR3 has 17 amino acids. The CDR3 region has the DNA TGCGCCAGCAGCCTGGGGAACAGAAAGTGCCTCCAAGAGACCCAGTACTTC. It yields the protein CASSLGNRKCLQETQYF.

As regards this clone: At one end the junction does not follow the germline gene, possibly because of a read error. Written as DNA, the CDR3 is TGTGCGAGTACGAGGCCGGCTAGCAATCAGCCCCAGCATTTT. Its protein product is CASTRPASNQPQHF. This sequence joins TRBV19 and TRBJ1-5; D unclear. Germline V gives CDR1 LNHDA, CDR2 SQIVND (reference sequence). This CDR3 contains 14 residues.

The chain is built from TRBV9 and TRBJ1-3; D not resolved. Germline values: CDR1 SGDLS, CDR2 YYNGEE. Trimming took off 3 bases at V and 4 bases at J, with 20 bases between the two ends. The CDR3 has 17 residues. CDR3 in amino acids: CASSATSTGSRGNTIYF. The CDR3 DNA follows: TGTGCCAGCAGCGCGACATCTACCGGGAGCCGAGGAAACACCATATATTTT.

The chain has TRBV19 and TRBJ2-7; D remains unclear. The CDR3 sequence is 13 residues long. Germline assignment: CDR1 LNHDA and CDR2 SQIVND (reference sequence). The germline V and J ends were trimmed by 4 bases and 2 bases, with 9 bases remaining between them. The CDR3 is CASSRAGTYEQYF. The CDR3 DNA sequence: TGTGCCAGTAGTAGGGCAGGTACCTACGAGCAGTACTTC.